The rows below give T cell receptor beta chains drawn from one sample of a study of CD8+CD57+ T cells in acquired aplastic anemia. In TCRdb, the reads were re-called with MiXCR into one record per CDR3 protein. The sample records some 82,000 distinct CDR3 sequences, under 50% being singletons. The sample consisted of sorted CD4+, CD8+, or CD8+CD57+ T cells (not recorded which) from PBMCs. The receptors derive from a human donor in good health, serving as a control. Each CDR3 is given with its conserved first and last residue. The D gene is left open where the match is weak. Size is stated for part of the rows, as once, few or many counts, or as a class when the clone is expanded.

D gene: NA
clone size: many
V gene: TRBV12-3/TRBV12-4
J gene: TRBJ2-3
CDR3 protein: CASSFDRRTQYF
CDR3 DNA: TGTGCCAGCAGTTTCGATAGGCGTACGCAGTATTTT

D gene: TRBD1
clone size: many
V gene: TRBV5-8
J gene: TRBJ2-7
CDR3 protein: CASSFGTVNEQYF
CDR3 DNA: TGTGCCAGCAGCTTCGGGACAGTCAACGAGCAGTACTTC

D gene: NA
clone size: once
V gene: TRBV12-3/TRBV12-4
J gene: TRBJ1-3
CDR3 protein: CASSFSGDTIYF
CDR3 DNA: TGTGCCAGCAGTTTTTCCGGGGACACCATATATTTT

D gene: NA
clone size: NA
V gene: TRBV15
J gene: TRBJ1-1
CDR3 protein: CATSSRRDLLTEAFF
CDR3 DNA: TGTGCCACCAGCAGTCGCAGGGATTTGCTAACTGAAGCTTTCTTT

D gene: NA
clone size: NA
V gene: TRBV11-2
J gene: TRBJ1-6
CDR3 protein: CASTTGDSPLHF
CDR3 DNA: TGTGCCAGCACTACCGGTGATTCACCCCTCCACTTT

D gene: NA
clone size: many
V gene: TRBV2
J gene: TRBJ2-1
CDR3 protein: CARGSSSGEQFF
CDR3 DNA: TGTGCCAGAGGATCTAGCTCGGGTGAGCAGTTCTTC

D gene: NA
clone size: few
V gene: TRBV7-9
J gene: TRBJ1-1
CDR3 protein: CASSLGQGVAEAFF
CDR3 DNA: TGTGCCAGCAGCTTAGGGCAAGGCGTCGCTGAAGCTTTCTTT

D gene: TRBD1
clone size: once
V gene: TRBV19
J gene: TRBJ1-1
CDR3 protein: CASSIMDRAEAFF
CDR3 DNA: TGTGCCAGTAGTATAATGGACAGGGCTGAAGCTTTCTTT

D gene: NA
clone size: NA
V gene: TRBV2
J gene: TRBJ2-7
CDR3 protein: CASSEGLELYEQYF
CDR3 DNA: TGTGCCAGCAGTGAAGGGTTGGAGTTATACGAGCAGTACTTC

D gene: TRBD1
clone size: many
V gene: TRBV29-1
J gene: TRBJ1-1
CDR3 protein: CSVQGDTEAFF
CDR3 DNA: TGCAGCGTACAGGGGGACACTGAAGCTTTCTTT

D gene: NA
clone size: few
V gene: TRBV27
J gene: TRBJ2-7
CDR3 protein: CASSGTRSYEQYF
CDR3 DNA: TGTGCCAGCTCCGGTACTCGCTCCTACGAGCAGTACTTC

D gene: NA
clone size: NA
V gene: TRBV25-1
J gene: TRBJ1-1
CDR3 protein: CASSPFAHTEAFF
CDR3 DNA: TGTGCCAGCAGTCCCTTTGCGCACACTGAAGCTTTCTTT

D gene: NA
clone size: NA
V gene: TRBV25-1
J gene: TRBJ2-3
CDR3 protein: CASSLYRGTDTQYF
CDR3 DNA: TGTGCCAGCAGCTTATACAGGGGCACAGATACGCAGTATTTT

D gene: NA
clone size: few
V gene: TRBV4-1
J gene: TRBJ1-2
CDR3 protein: CASSQANAWGHDGYTF
CDR3 DNA: TGCGCCAGCAGCCAAGCAAACGCCTGGGGGCACGATGGCTACACCTTC

D gene: NA
clone size: many
V gene: TRBV15
J gene: TRBJ1-3
CDR3 protein: CATSSKQGVDTIYF
CDR3 DNA: TGTGCCACCAGCAGCAAACAGGGTGTGGACACCATATATTTT

D gene: NA
clone size: NA
V gene: TRBV20-1
J gene: TRBJ1-1
CDR3 protein: CSASTGSTEAFF
CDR3 DNA: TGCAGTGCAAGTACAGGGTCCACTGAAGCTTTCTTT

D gene: NA
clone size: few
V gene: TRBV13
J gene: TRBJ2-1
CDR3 protein: CASSLSQDNEQFF
CDR3 DNA: TGTGCCAGCAGCCTTTCTCAGGACAATGAGCAGTTCTTC

D gene: NA
clone size: NA
V gene: TRBV29-1
J gene: TRBJ2-2
CDR3 protein: CSVEDRDGELFF
CDR3 DNA: TGCAGCGTTGAAGATCGGGACGGGGAGCTGTTTTTT

D gene: NA
clone size: NA
V gene: TRBV15
J gene: TRBJ2-6
CDR3 protein: CATSRGGLAF
CDR3 DNA: TGTGCCACCAGCAGAGGGGGCCTGGCTTTC

D gene: TRBD1
clone size: many
V gene: TRBV11-3
J gene: TRBJ1-2
CDR3 protein: CASSLRQGSGYTF
CDR3 DNA: TGTGCCAGCAGCCTCCGACAGGGTAGTGGCTACACCTTC

D gene: NA
clone size: once
V gene: TRBV5-1
J gene: TRBJ1-1
CDR3 protein: CASSGTTGANTEAFF
CDR3 DNA: TGCGCCAGCAGCGGGACGACAGGAGCGAACACTGAAGCTTTCTTT

D gene: TRBD2
clone size: NA
V gene: TRBV24-1
J gene: TRBJ2-7
CDR3 protein: CATTSAGGPWEQYF
CDR3 DNA: TGTGCCACTACATCTGCGGGAGGGCCTTGGGAGCAGTACTTC

D gene: TRBD2
clone size: many
V gene: TRBV9
J gene: TRBJ2-7
CDR3 protein: CASSARLAGSSYEQYF
CDR3 DNA: TGTGCCAGCAGCGCAAGACTAGCGGGAAGCTCCTACGAGCAGTACTTC

D gene: TRBD2
clone size: NA
V gene: TRBV28
J gene: TRBJ2-5
CDR3 protein: CACRGPGGETQYF
CDR3 DNA: TGTGCCTGCAGGGGTCCGGGAGGGGAGACCCAGTACTTC

D gene: NA
clone size: NA
V gene: TRBV10-3
J gene: TRBJ1-2
CDR3 protein: CAISDGTYYGYTF
CDR3 DNA: TGTGCCATCAGTGATGGGACGTACTATGGCTACACCTTC

D gene: TRBD2
clone size: once
V gene: TRBV20-1
J gene: TRBJ2-5
CDR3 protein: CSARAEGASGRYEETQYF
CDR3 DNA: TGCAGTGCTAGGGCGGAGGGGGCTAGCGGGAGGTATGAGGAGACCCAGTACTTC

D gene: NA
clone size: NA
V gene: TRBV10-3
J gene: TRBJ1-2
CDR3 protein: CAIREVGKDGYTF
CDR3 DNA: TGTGCCATCAGGGAGGTTGGGAAGGATGGCTACACCTTC

D gene: TRBD2
clone size: NA
V gene: TRBV20-1
J gene: TRBJ2-5
CDR3 protein: CSATGTSRGETQYF
CDR3 DNA: TGCAGTGCAACCGGGACTAGCAGGGGAGAGACCCAGTACTTC

D gene: NA
clone size: NA
V gene: TRBV24-1
J gene: TRBJ2-7
CDR3 protein: CATSDSDRTYEQYF
CDR3 DNA: TGTGCCACCAGTGATTCGGACCGAACCTACGAGCAGTACTTC

D gene: NA
clone size: many
V gene: TRBV13
J gene: TRBJ2-3
CDR3 protein: CASSLVPDTQYF
CDR3 DNA: TGTGCCAGCAGCTTAGTACCAGATACGCAGTATTTT

D gene: NA
clone size: NA
V gene: TRBV25-1
J gene: TRBJ2-3
CDR3 protein: CASMRGTDTQYF
CDR3 DNA: TGTGCCAGTATGCGGGGAACGGATACGCAGTATTTT

D gene: TRBD2
clone size: few
V gene: TRBV6-1
J gene: TRBJ2-2
CDR3 protein: CASKAGLAGHGELFF
CDR3 DNA: TGTGCCAGCAAGGCGGGACTAGCGGGACACGGGGAGCTGTTTTTT

D gene: NA
clone size: many
V gene: TRBV9
J gene: TRBJ1-2
CDR3 protein: CASSEGGAAGYGYTF
CDR3 DNA: TGTGCCAGCAGCGAGGGGGGGGCGGCTGGCTATGGCTACACCTTC

D gene: NA
clone size: many
V gene: TRBV7-2
J gene: TRBJ1-6
CDR3 protein: CASSPTGSPLHF
CDR3 DNA: TGTGCCAGCAGCCCCACAGGATCACCCCTCCACTTT

D gene: TRBD2
clone size: NA
V gene: TRBV11-2
J gene: TRBJ2-1
CDR3 protein: CASSLTGGGNNEQFF
CDR3 DNA: TGTGCCAGCAGCTTAACCGGGGGGGGAAACAATGAGCAGTTCTTC

D gene: NA
clone size: NA
V gene: TRBV15
J gene: TRBJ2-7
CDR3 protein: CATSRDNRESYEQYF
CDR3 DNA: TGTGCCACCAGCAGAGATAACAGGGAATCCTACGAGCAGTACTTC

D gene: NA
clone size: NA
V gene: TRBV19
J gene: TRBJ1-2
CDR3 protein: CASSVGGSYGYTF
CDR3 DNA: TGTGCCAGTAGTGTGGGGGGAAGCTATGGCTACACCTTC

D gene: TRBD2
clone size: NA
V gene: TRBV7-9
J gene: TRBJ2-7
CDR3 protein: CASSLHGGYEQYF
CDR3 DNA: TGTGCCAGCAGCTTACACGGGGGGTACGAGCAGTACTTC